Listed below are T cell receptor beta chains from one sample, sequenced in a study of CD8 T cells in Susac syndrome. TCRdb passed the immunoSEQ multiplex PCR reads through MiXCR, listing each CDR3 protein once. The top ten clones hold over 0.065% of a sample with around 300,000 distinct CDR3 sequences, around 90% of them seen once. The specimen sequenced was CD4+ T cells from PBMCs. These TCRs come from a human donor with multiple sclerosis. Each CDR3 is given without its conserved first and last residue. Clone size is shown for a subset of rows, as once, few, many or a class of expanded clone.

>TRBV30|TRBJ1-2|12|NA
AWDGTGLSNGYT
>TRBV10-3|TRBJ2-7|13|NA
AISEAGQAFYEQY
>TRBV27|TRBJ2-7|11|once
ASSRDNSYEQY
>TRBV18|TRBJ2-7|12|NA
ASSPSGQVYEQY
>TRBV7-9|TRBJ2-5|11|NA
ASSFAGLETQY
>TRBV6-1|TRBJ2-5|14|NA
ASRGGSGDGWGTQY
>TRBV7-9|TRBJ1-2|13|NA
ASSLGSGADYGYT
>TRBV4-1|TRBJ2-7|14|NA
ASSQSGGSVSYEQY
>TRBV20-1|TRBJ2-1|13|NA
SARAAGGRYNEQF
>TRBV7-9|TRBJ1-2|12|NA
ASSLISQGNGYT
>TRBV19|TRBJ1-1|13|NA
ASSQGSTGRPEAF
>TRBV3-1|TRBJ2-2|12|NA
ASSSGSLTGELF
>TRBV30|TRBJ2-7|14|NA
AWSDTLAGGASEQY
>TRBV6-5|TRBJ1-3|13|NA
ASSSDRYSGNTIY
>TRBV7-2|TRBJ1-1|14|NA
ASSYGPLGMNTEAF
>TRBV5-1|TRBJ2-2|12|NA
ASAGTDDTGELF
>TRBV12-3/TRBV12-4|TRBJ1-6|12|NA
ASYKGSYNSPLH
>TRBV18|TRBJ1-5|13|NA
ASSPAGRPNQPQH
>TRBV15|TRBJ2-7|13|NA
ATSFRLGGRGEQY
>TRBV5-1|TRBJ2-3|15|NA
ASSGGTSGKQTDTQY
>TRBV5-1|TRBJ2-5|16|NA
ASSWEPSGHGPWETQY
>TRBV29-1|TRBJ2-2|13|NA
SVGVIASNTGELF
>TRBV2|TRBJ2-6|13|NA
ASSEELSGANVLT
>TRBV27|TRBJ1-1|14|NA
ASSLKAGRRNTEAF
>TRBV12-3/TRBV12-4|TRBJ1-1|12|few
ASSQGQVNTEAF
>TRBV29-1|TRBJ1-1|12|NA
SVKGGPGNTEAF
>TRBV20-1|TRBJ1-2|13|NA
SARRKLTGGRGYT
>TRBV3-1|TRBJ1-1|11|NA
ASSQANRAEAF
>TRBV3-1|TRBJ2-1|16|NA
ASSQGVLGLAGADEQF
>TRBV12-3/TRBV12-4|TRBJ1-4|10|NA
ASQLANEKLF
>TRBV30|TRBJ1-2|13|NA
AWSVWERDRNGYT
>TRBV20-1|TRBJ2-3|10|NA
SARRPPDTQY
>TRBV7-6|TRBJ1-1|11|NA
ASSSTSGGSAF
>TRBV20-1|TRBJ2-3|12|NA
SASPRQGADTQY
>TRBV20-1|TRBJ1-5|12|NA
SASPRGGNQPQH
>TRBV12-3/TRBV12-4|TRBJ2-7|11|NA
ASRRDGSYEQY
>TRBV27|TRBJ1-5|13|NA
ASSLKGFVHQPQH
>TRBV4-3|TRBJ2-1|15|NA
ASSHPWGREGANEQF
>TRBV5-1|TRBJ2-5|11|NA
ASSDGQRETQY
>TRBV11-2|TRBJ2-7|14|NA
ASSLGGGRIGYEQY
>TRBV7-3|TRBJ2-2|13|NA
ASSETGSNTGELF
>TRBV5-6|TRBJ1-2|13|NA
ASSFGQGPNYGYT
>TRBV3-1|TRBJ1-1|12|NA
ASSQVVGEGEAF
>TRBV2|TRBJ2-2|9|NA
ASRVAGELF
>TRBV19|TRBJ1-2|8|NA
ASGDGGYT
>TRBV5-1|TRBJ2-7|13|once
ASSFNGGSWDEQY
>TRBV9|TRBJ2-1|14|NA
ASSATPSGAYNEQF
>TRBV6-5|TRBJ1-4|15|NA
ASSYLRASATNEKLF
>TRBV20-1|TRBJ1-5|15|NA
SARDSRGWASNQPQH
>TRBV29-1|TRBJ2-3|12|NA
SVNQRRHTDTQY
>TRBV7-9|TRBJ1-5|10|NA
ASSWLNQPQH
>TRBV19|TRBJ2-1|12|NA
ASSIRLAGNEQF
>TRBV10-3|TRBJ1-4|10|NA
AISWDAQKLF
>TRBV7-9|TRBJ2-7|17|NA
ASSLGQAWGSPYNYEQY
>TRBV20-1|TRBJ1-6|11|once
SARDIGNSPLH